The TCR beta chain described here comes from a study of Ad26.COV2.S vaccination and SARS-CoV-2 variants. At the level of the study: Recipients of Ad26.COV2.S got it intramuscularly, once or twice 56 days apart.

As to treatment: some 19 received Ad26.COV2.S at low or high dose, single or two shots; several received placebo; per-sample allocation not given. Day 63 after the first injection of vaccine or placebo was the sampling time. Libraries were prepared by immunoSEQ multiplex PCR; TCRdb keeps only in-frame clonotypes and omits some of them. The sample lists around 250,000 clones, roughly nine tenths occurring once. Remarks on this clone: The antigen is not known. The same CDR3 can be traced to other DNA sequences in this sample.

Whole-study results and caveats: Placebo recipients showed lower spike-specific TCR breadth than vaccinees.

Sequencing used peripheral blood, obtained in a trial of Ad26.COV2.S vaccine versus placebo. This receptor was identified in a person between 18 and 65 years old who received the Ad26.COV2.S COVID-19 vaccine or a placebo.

Here the CDR3 DNA reads TGTGCCAGCAGTTTATCAGGGGAAAGCAATCAGCCCCAGCATTTT. Its translation is CASSLSGESNQPQHF. This rearrangement joins TRBV27 to TRBJ1-5; maybe TRBD1 (5 bases). V was pared by 0 bases and J by 1 base, with 7 bases between. The CDR3 spans 15 residues. Germline values: CDR1 MNHEY, CDR2 SMNVEV (reference sequence).